This record concerns one T cell receptor (beta chain) sequence. This clonotype was seen only a few times. No cognate antigen has been identified for it. The sample holds no much larger clone one base away, and base qualities are not on file. The record originates from a study of identical twins (dated by TCRdb to 2015 to 2016). Concerning the study at large: To test whether fetal clonotypes persist, this study deep-sequenced TCR alpha and beta repertoires from monozygotic twins, from unrelated adults of various ages, and from cord blood. Replicate twin experiments were performed at different times using different library preparation protocols to rule out contamination. The study at large found these results: Excess twin sharing in beta out-of-frame sequences was weaker because fewer shared sequences lowered the signal-to-noise ratio. Fewer insertions were carried by abundant cord blood beta clonotypes; a weaker similar trend was observed in young adult naive repertoires, while no such trend was observed in memory repertoires. Because the same donors could not be followed over many years, the conclusions depended on cross-sectional statistical analysis. Compared with coincidental sharing between unrelated individuals, out-of-frame TCR alpha sequences shared between twins showed an excess of sequences with low generation probability. Zero-insertion analyses could be partly confounded by invariant T cells such as MAIT and iNKT, though diverse VJ usage argued against such confounding for most clonotypes. Recombination models systematically underestimated out-of-frame TCR alpha sharing in monozygotic twins but agreed with sharing between unrelated individuals.

Library preparation used 5' RACE. The sample was run on an Illumina HiSeq 2000. A universal primer binding site was introduced by template switching, and a unique molecular identifier was present in the final cDNA, enabling accurate counting of TCR cDNA molecules. Specific primers in the conserved constant-segment region were used to synthesize first-strand cDNA for TCR alpha and beta chains. To control for contamination, every cDNA library was double barcoded, receiving both a SMART-Mk sample barcode and Illumina barcodes. Two successive PCR steps introduced TruSeq adapter sequences along with Illumina sample barcodes. TCR alpha and beta cDNA libraries were sequenced on the Illumina HiSeq platform with custom primers. Concerning the study's data processing: MiGEC was used to process raw reads and extract unique molecular identifiers, and MiXCR was used to find CDR3 positions. Recombination models were inferred per individual with the repgenHMM and IGoR tools using an EM algorithm. The analysis of shared clonotypes was done with the tcR package in R, with sharing normalized by the product of cloneset sizes. Out-of-frame nonproductive sequences were analyzed to study raw recombination free of thymic and clonal selection effects. TCRdb reran the public reads through fastp at Q25 and MiXCR, keeping productive beta chains. Each record represents a unique CDR3 protein, reported with the most common genes and DNA among its rows. It is TCRdb's table, rather than the study itself, that gives the V and J calls and clone size. Counted in this sample were nearly 200,000 distinct CDR3 sequences; approximately 15% of them appeared once. 40% of the sample is in the top ten clones.

All donors were healthy Caucasians. The twin cohort consisted of three pairs of female monozygotic twins, all aged roughly 18 to 29 years. CD4+ and CD8+ T cell populations were isolated with positive isolation kits from Invitrogen. The data also belong to a second study, concerning T cells expressing NK-cell markers. As that second study puts it: In sorted CD3+CD56+NKG2C+, CD3+CD56+NKG2C- and CD3+CD56-NKG2C+ T-cell subsets from roughly 8 donors, TCR beta-chain repertoires were profiled. Among the eight sequenced donors, seven were HCMV-seropositive and one was HCMV-seronegative. To restrict sorting to alphabetaTCR-expressing T cells, an anti-gammadeltaTCR antibody was added in several experiments. For roughly six donors, the dominant CD3+CD56+NKG2C+ clonotypes were among the top 10 CD8+ clonotypes and accounted for 1.0-7.0% of CD8+ T cells. Those dominant clonotypes were again the most abundant among CD3+CD56-NKG2C+ cells in a handful of donors, at about 25-65%. It remained unclear whether the expanded NKG2C-expressing T cell clones were specific for HCMV antigens. All eight donors whose samples were sequenced were randomly selected healthy volunteers, three of them men and five women. HCMV-specific IgG was detected in serum with a commercial ELISA kit to determine HCMV serostatus. MIGEC handled demultiplexing of the reads and grouping by UMI, while MiTCR was used to assemble and quantify clonotypes. To exclude erroneous sequences, only TCR cDNA sequences supported by at least two reads were retained. The tcR package was used for downstream repertoire analysis, and clonotypes were matched between fractions using CDR3 nucleotide sequence together with V segment. VDJmatch was used to annotate antigen specificity against VDJdb, with one amino acid substitution in CDR3 allowed.

The TCR originated in a woman under 30 in good health. The sample was CD8+ T cells sorted from blood.

The CDR3 here reads CSAPFQRGNTGELFF. The DNA reads TGCAGTGCCCCCTTCCAGCGGGGGAACACCGGGGAGCTGTTTTTT. This chain joins TRBV20-1 to TRBJ2-2; TRBD2 aligns with 7 central bases. Sequences DFQATT (CDR1) and SNEGSKA (CDR2) are obtained from the germline V gene (reference sequence). Germline trimming amounts to 6 bases on V and 1 base on J, with 8 as the count of junction bases outside the gene matches. From cysteine to phenylalanine, the CDR3 is 15 amino acids long. The read is trimmed to its CDR3 DNA, 45 bases read in frame from base 1.